Listed here is a single TCR beta chain. These data come from a study of blood T cell repertoires in COVID-19. The assay was immunoSEQ multiplex PCR, and TCRdb's table has in-frame clones only and misses some. This table has a few hundred thousand clones, more than 75% appearing once. Trimming shortened V by 1 base and J by 6 bases, and 10 bases separated the two germline ends. The CDR3 is 14 amino acids. Germline lookup yields CDR1 MDHEN and CDR2 SYDVKM. The V and J genes are TRBV28 and TRBJ1-5; D ambiguous. The TCR sequence derives from a woman aged 45 to 65 with acute or convalescent COVID-19. Material: peripheral blood. The CDR3 here is CASSLLAAGQPQHF. DNA for the CDR3: TGTGCCAGCAGTTTATTAGCGGCGGGTCAGCCCCAGCATTTT.